This T cell receptor (beta chain) was recorded in a study of OX40 agonist ivuxolimab in advanced cancers. Measured with immunoSEQ multiplex PCR; TCRdb has only the in-frame clones, and not every one. The data hold about 49,000 clones, with 85% to 90% observed a single time. The CDR3 contains 20 residues. The chain couples TRBV1 to TRBJ2-3; the table assigns TRBD2, which was not confirmed against the DNA. TRBV1 is flagged as a pseudogene. Material: CD4+ or CD8+ T cells sorted from blood, obtained in a trial of the OX40 agonist ivuxolimab. The sequence was collected from an adult with an advanced solid tumor such as melanoma, head and neck, liver or kidney cancer. CDR3: CTSSLPGTSGNLSSTDTQYF. The DNA of the CDR3 is TGCACCAGCAGCCTACCCGGGACTAGCGGAAACCTATCCAGCACAGATACGCAGTATTTT.